This T cell receptor beta chain was sequenced in a study of blood T cell repertoires in COVID-19. Study context: Specimens from acute and convalescent COVID-19 originated in the United States, Italy and Spain. From T cells, B-cell-depleted T cells, or PBMCs came the material, which was cDNA or gDNA.

J gave up 4 bases and V 0 bases, and 6 bases lay outside the gene matches. Germline V gene sequence: CDR1 SGHRS, CDR2 YFSETQ. The CDR3 contains 15 residues. This clone has more than one count but fewer than ten. Original processing methods: Amplifying reference gene primers gave estimates of nucleated cell counts. The protocol was immunoSEQ multiplex PCR, while the TCRdb copy is restricted to in-frame clones and leaves out a portion. That table gives V, J and clone size, and the DNA gave D and trimming. The top ten clones hold 3.5% to 5.5% of a sample with fewer than 100,000 clones, roughly 87% of them seen once.

The clonotype comes from a man aged 65-85 years with acute or convalescent COVID-19. The V gene is TRBV5-1, the J gene TRBJ2-7; 8 positions match TRBD2. Sequenced sample: peripheral blood. This chain's CDR3 is CASSLALAGIYEQYF. The CDR3, as DNA: TGCGCCAGCAGCTTGGCGCTAGCGGGTATATACGAGCAGTACTTC.